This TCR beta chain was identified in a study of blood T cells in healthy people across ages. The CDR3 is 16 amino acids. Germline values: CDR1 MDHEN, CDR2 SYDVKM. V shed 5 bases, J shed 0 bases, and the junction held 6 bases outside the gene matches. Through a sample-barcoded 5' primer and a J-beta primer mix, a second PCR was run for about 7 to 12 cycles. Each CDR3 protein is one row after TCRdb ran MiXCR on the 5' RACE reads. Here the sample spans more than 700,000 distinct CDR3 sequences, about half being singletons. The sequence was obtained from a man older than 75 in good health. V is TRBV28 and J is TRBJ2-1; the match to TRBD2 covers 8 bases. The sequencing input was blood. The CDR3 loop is CASSTLAGSSYNEQFF. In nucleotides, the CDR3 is TGTGCCAGCAGTACTTTAGCGGGAAGCTCCTACAATGAGCAGTTCTTC. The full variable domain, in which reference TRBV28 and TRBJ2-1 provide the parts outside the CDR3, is DVKVTQSSRYLVKRTGEKVFLECVQDMDHENMFWYRQDPGLGLRLIYFSYDVKMKEKGDIPEGYSVSREKKERFSLILESASTNQTSMYLCASSTLAGSSYNEQFFGPGTRLTVL.